The 22 T cell receptor beta chains given below trace back to one sample, sequenced in a study of OX40 agonist ivuxolimab in advanced cancers. TCRdb's table, derived via immunoSEQ multiplex PCR, lists solely in-frame clones and lacks some. The top ten clones hold roughly 2.3% of a sample with roughly 41,000 clones, around 83% of them seen once. This material consisted of CD4+ or CD8+ T cells sorted from blood, taken in a trial of the OX40 agonist ivuxolimab. The origin of the receptors is an adult with an advanced solid tumor such as melanoma, head and neck, liver or kidney cancer.

This chain connects TRBV27 to TRBJ2-7, with D tentatively TRBD1 (6 bases). This CDR3 comprises 17 residues. V shed 2 bases and J shed 4 bases, with 21 bases lying between them. Looked up from germline, CDR1 is MNHEY and CDR2 is SMNVEV (reference sequence). CDR3 sequence: CASSLAKTGRLSYEQYF. CDR3 nucleotides: TGTGCCAGCAGTTTAGCCAAGACAGGAAGATTGAGTTACGAGCAGTACTTC.

The chain combines TRBV2 with TRBJ1-6; the match to TRBD1 covers 8 bases. This CDR3 comprises 15 residues. The V gene end was trimmed by 7 bases and the J gene end by 4 bases; junction bases not matched to a gene: 6. CDR1 is SNHLY, CDR2 FYNNEI, per germline. The CDR3 region has the DNA TGTGCCAGCAACGTGGACAGGGCATATAATTCACCCCTCCACTTT. This codes for CASNVDRAYNSPLHF. The variable domain in full, completed from reference TRBV2 and TRBJ1-6, reads EPEVTQTPSHQVTQMGQEVILRCVPISNHLYFYWYRQILGQKVEFLVSFYNNEISEKSEIFDDQFSVERPDGSNFTLKIRSTKLEDSAMYFCASNVDRAYNSPLHFGNGTRLTVT.

This rearrangement joins TRBV19 to TRBJ2-1; TRBD2 aligns across 11 bases. Trimming at V came to 3 bases and at J to 13 bases, leaving 8 bases not matched to a gene. The CDR3 has 14 residues. Germline V gene data show CDR1 as LNHDA and CDR2 as SQIVND (reference sequence). CDR3 sequence reads: CASSIGASGGIQFF. DNA of the CDR3: TGTGCCAGTAGTATTGGGGCTAGCGGGGGGATTCAGTTCTTC.

The V and J genes are TRBV6-5 and TRBJ1-2; 9 bases match TRBD1. Germline V CDR1 and CDR2: MNHEY, SVGAGI. The junction had 4 bases not matched to a gene; V was cut back by 5 bases and J by 3 bases. The CDR3 consists of 14 residues. The CDR3 here is CASSRDRAYYGYTF. Written as DNA, the CDR3 is TGTGCCAGCAGTCGGGACAGGGCTTACTATGGCTACACCTTC.

This clone turned up a few times. This sequence joins TRBV30 and TRBJ1-1; D is unclear. This CDR3 has 13 amino acids. Germline V gives CDR1 GTSNPN, CDR2 SVGIG (reference sequence). Trimming stripped 1 base from V and 5 bases from J, with 11 bases between. This CDR3 is CAWSAGLRTEAFF. CDR3 in DNA: TGTGCCTGGAGTGCCGGGCTTAGGACTGAAGCTTTCTTT.

The chain carries TRBV5-1 and TRBJ2-1, with unresolved D. The CDR3 spans 12 residues. Germline CDR1 is SGHRS and CDR2 is YFSETQ. The V gene lost 4 bases and the J gene lost 8 bases, with 10 bases spanning the gap. CDR3 residues: CASSRPGHEQFF. CDR3 DNA sequence: TGCGCCAGCAGCCGACCCGGCCATGAGCAGTTCTTC.

The chain combines TRBV5-4 with TRBJ1-1; no firm D call. The CDR3 extends over 14 amino acids. With 0 bases removed from V and 1 base from J, the gap between germline ends came to 7 bases. Germline V lookup: CDR1 SGHNT, CDR2 YYREEE (reference sequence). DNA for the CDR3: TGTGCCAGCAGCTTGGACAGTGGGAACACTGAAGCTTTCTTT. Translation: CASSLDSGNTEAFF. The full variable domain, completed using reference TRBV5-4 and TRBJ1-1, is ETGVTQSPTHLIKTRGQQVTLRCSSQSGHNTVSWYQQALGQGPQFIFQYYREEENGRGNFPPRFSGLQFPNYSSELNVNALELDDSALYLCASSLDSGNTEAFFGQGTRLTVV.

The chain is built from TRBV7-9 and TRBJ1-1; TRBD1 is a possible D gene (6 bases). The V end was cut by 5 bases, the J end by 0 bases, with 13 bases between. Germline V lookup: CDR1 SEHNR, CDR2 FQNEAQ (reference sequence). The CDR3 consists of 15 residues. The CDR3 loop reads CASSRGGPMNTEAFF. The CDR3 nucleotides are TGTGCCAGCAGCCGAGGGGGACCGATGAACACTGAAGCTTTCTTT.

This clone was recorded only once. This rearrangement joins TRBV19 to TRBJ2-5; perhaps TRBD2 as D (5 bases). The CDR3 length is 14 residues. CDR1 is LNHDA and CDR2 is SQIVND in the germline V gene (reference sequence). V lost 7 bases to trimming and J lost 1 base, with 13 bases between them. The CDR3 here is CASKDTRGQETQYF. The DNA of the CDR3 is TGTGCCAGTAAAGATACCCGGGGCCAAGAGACCCAGTACTTC.

CDR3 nucleotide sequence: TGTGCCAGCTCACCAGGGACGGAAGTGGCCTATGGCTACACCTTC. It codes for CASSPGTEVAYGYTF. The chain recombines TRBV18 with TRBJ1-2; tentative D call: TRBD1 (5 bases). CDR1 and CDR2 (germline): KGHSH, LQKENI. Trimming removed 2 bases from V and 4 bases from J, with 14 bases in between. This CDR3 comprises 15 residues.

The genes are TRBV7-2 and TRBJ2-1; D might be TRBD1 (5 bases). Per the germline V gene, CDR1 is SGHTA and CDR2 is FQGNSA. The CDR3 sequence is 17 residues long. The V and J ends lost 1 base and 2 bases respectively, with 15 bases between them. The CDR3, as DNA: TGTGCCAGCAGCTTAGGAAGGGCAGGGATCGCCTACAATGAGCAGTTCTTC. It is translated as CASSLGRAGIAYNEQFF.

This clone was seen only once. This chain links TRBV21-1 with TRBJ1-2; TRBD1, the table's D call, lacks a check against the DNA. TRBV21-1 is flagged as a pseudogene. The CDR3 is 18 amino acids. The CDR3 protein is CASREDGTGLRLVYGYTF. CDR3 nucleotide sequence: TGTGCCAGCAGGGAAGACGGGACAGGCCTTCGGTTGGTCTATGGCTACACCTTC.

This clone was detected once. The chain combines TRBV19 with TRBJ2-7; the D is unclear. Trimming removed 5 bases from V and 2 bases from J, with 19 bases in between. CDR3 length equals 16 residues. CDR1 LNHDA and CDR2 SQIVND come from the germline V gene (reference sequence). The CDR3 bases are TGTGCCAGTAGTCTTCGCCCGAGACCCTACACCTACGAGCAGTACTTC. Residues: CASSLRPRPYTYEQYF.

This clone showed up just once. V and J are TRBV7-8 and TRBJ1-1, with D perhaps TRBD1 (6 bases). CDR3 length: 16 amino acids. The germline V gene encodes CDR1 SGHVS and CDR2 FQNEAQ. The ends were cut back, 2 bases at V and 0 bases at J, with 13 bases in the middle. This CDR3 reads CASSLTLDSLNTEAFF. The CDR3 bases are TGTGCCAGCAGCTTAACCTTGGACAGTCTGAACACTGAAGCTTTCTTT.

This chain connects TRBV7-2 to TRBJ2-7, with a possible D match to TRBD2 (5 bases). The CDR3 covers 15 residues. V was pared by 7 bases and J by 4 bases, with 20 bases between. Germline V gives CDR1 SGHTA, CDR2 FQGNSA. The CDR3 sequence is CASTNRLPGGYEQYF. Here the CDR3 DNA reads TGTGCCAGCACCAATAGACTCCCGGGCGGGTACGAGCAGTACTTC. Drawing the rest from reference TRBV7-2 and TRBJ2-7, the complete variable domain is GAGVSQSPSNKVTEKGKDVELRCDPISGHTALYWYRQSLGQGLEFLIYFQGNSAPDKSGLPSDRFSAERTGGSVSTLTIQRTQQEDSAVYLCASTNRLPGGYEQYFGPGTRLTVT.

This chain joins TRBV6-1 and TRBJ2-5; 8 positions agree with TRBD1. This CDR3 is 12 amino acids long. V lost 11 bases and J lost 4; bases outside the gene matches: 6. Germline CDR1 MNHNS, CDR2 SASEGT. The CDR3 coding sequence is TGTGCCGCTATAACAGGGGGAGAGACCCAGTACTTC. Its protein product is CAAITGGETQYF.

This clone has just one count. The chain is built from TRBV28 and TRBJ2-7; D remains unclear. V was trimmed by 2 bases and J by 0 bases, leaving 2 bases between them. The CDR3 spans 12 residues. CDR1 and CDR2 (germline): MDHEN, SYDVKM. CDR3: CASSLSSYEQYF. In nucleotides, the CDR3 is TGTGCCAGCAGTTTAAGCTCCTACGAGCAGTACTTC.

This chain joins TRBV28 and TRBJ2-2; D is ambiguous. V gave up 10 bases and J gave up 6 bases, with 15 bases separating them. The CDR3 sequence is 13 residues long. From germline, CDR1 is MDHEN and CDR2 SYDVKM. Written as DNA, the CDR3 is TGTGCCACGGACGGCGCGATGGCCGGGGAGCTGTTTTTT. It translates to CATDGAMAGELFF.

The gene calls are TRBV20-1 and TRBJ2-4; D ambiguous. The V gene's germline CDR1 is DFQATT and CDR2 SNEGSKA (reference sequence). The CDR3 totals 11 residues. The V and J ends lost 6 bases and 5 bases respectively, with 8 bases between them. CDR3 amino acids: CSARIQNIQYF. CDR3 DNA sequence: TGCAGTGCCCGGATCCAAAACATTCAGTACTTC.

The table lists this clone with a few counts. The gene calls are TRBV5-1 and TRBJ2-3; TRBD1 agrees at 9 bases. The CDR3 is 12 residues long. V shed 5 bases, J shed 9 bases, and the junction held 4 bases outside the gene matches. The germline V gene encodes CDR1 SGHRS and CDR2 YFSETQ. The CDR3 coding sequence is TGCGCCAGCAGTCGGGACAGGGACACGCAGTATTTT. Translation gives CASSRDRDTQYF.

The rearrangement joins TRBV30 to TRBJ1-5; D is perhaps TRBD1 (5 bases). CDR1 and CDR2 from the germline V gene are GTSNPN and SVGIG (reference sequence). The CDR3 contains 14 residues. V dropped 0 bases and J dropped 5 bases, with 11 bases sitting between them. CDR3 loop: CAWSVGQAYQPQHF. As DNA, the CDR3 is TGTGCCTGGAGTGTAGGACAAGCATATCAGCCCCAGCATTTT.

V is TRBV9 and J is TRBJ1-2; TRBD1 is a possible D gene (6 bases). The germline gives CDR1 SGDLS, CDR2 YYNGEE. The germline V and J ends were trimmed by 2 bases and 0 bases, with 8 bases remaining between them. This CDR3 region has 14 residues. The CDR3 protein is CASSVGGPNYGYTF. The CDR3 region has the DNA TGTGCCAGCAGCGTCGGGGGGCCTAACTATGGCTACACCTTC.